What follows are 9 T cell receptor beta chains derived from one specimen sequenced in a study of blood T cell repertoires in COVID-19. Repertoires were generated with immunoSEQ multiplex PCR, while TCRdb's copy carries only in-frame clones and drops some. Of about 94,000 clones in the sample, around 81% were seen once. The specimen sequenced was peripheral blood. The receptor source for this set is a man aged 60 to 69 with acute or convalescent COVID-19.

The V and J genes are TRBV2 and TRBJ1-1, with D possibly being TRBD1 (5 bases). Germline V gene lookup returns CDR1 SNHLY and CDR2 FYNNEI. Trimming took 8 bases from V and 8 from J, leaving 15 bases between them. This CDR3 comprises 12 residues. As DNA, the CDR3 is TGTGCCAGCGGGGCTCAGGCATTCGAAGCTTTCTTT. It encodes CASGAQAFEAFF.

V is TRBV18 and J is TRBJ2-1, with 10 bases fitting TRBD1. Trimming at V came to 2 bases and at J to 9 bases, leaving 10 bases not matched to a gene. The germline CDR1 and CDR2 sequences are KGHSH and LQKENI. This CDR3 spans 16 amino acids. CDR3 region: CASSPSATGGWSEQFF. The CDR3 coding sequence is TGTGCCAGCTCACCATCCGCGACAGGGGGCTGGAGTGAGCAGTTCTTC.

The chain links TRBV12-3 or TRBV12-4 to TRBJ1-6, with D possibly being TRBD1 (5 bases). This CDR3 is built from 12 residues. V was shortened by 3 bases and J by 14 bases, with 11 bases between the two germline ends. CDR3 sequence: CASSFGGSALHF. As DNA, the CDR3 is TGTGCCAGCAGTTTTGGGGGGTCGGCCCTCCACTTT.

The gene calls are TRBV4-1 and TRBJ1-4, with TRBD1 as a possible D gene (6 bases). Trimming took off 1 base at V and 10 bases at J, with 13 bases between the two ends. The V gene's germline CDR1 is MGHRA and CDR2 YSYEKL. The CDR3 is made up of 14 amino acids. CDR3 sequence (DNA): TGCGCCAGCAGCCAAGTACAGGGTGGAGGAAAACTGTTTTTT. Its translation is CASSQVQGGGKLFF.

This clone was detected only once. The CDR3 protein is CSVGEGGSYEQYF. The CDR3 nucleotides are TGCAGCGTTGGTGAAGGGGGTTCCTACGAGCAGTACTTC. The chain employs TRBV29-1 and TRBJ2-7, with a possible D match to TRBD1 (6 bases). Trimming shortened V by 4 bases and J by 1 base, and 11 bases separated the two germline ends. The length of the CDR3 is 13 residues. Germline V lookup: CDR1 SQVTM, CDR2 ANQGSEA.

The CDR3 sequence is CASGVQTGENEQFF. The CDR3 DNA is TGTGCCAGTGGCGTTCAGACAGGGGAGAATGAGCAGTTCTTC. The genes are TRBV19 and TRBJ2-1, with 8 bases that match TRBD1. CDR1 is LNHDA, CDR2 SQIVND, per germline (reference sequence). V dropped 8 bases and J dropped 7; count of bases not matched to a gene: 10. The CDR3 covers 14 residues. Combining the CDR3 with reference TRBV19 and TRBJ2-1 gives the whole variable domain DGGITQSPKYLFRKEGQNVTLSCEQNLNHDAMYWYRQDPGQGLRLIYYSQIVNDFQKGDIAEGYSVSREKKESFPLTVTSAQKNPTAFYLCASGVQTGENEQFFGPGTRLTVL.

This chain joins TRBV5-1 and TRBJ1-1; 12 bases agree with TRBD1. Looked up from germline, CDR1 is SGHRS and CDR2 is YFSETQ. The CDR3 extends over 16 amino acids. Unmatched junction bases numbered 8, after V lost 4 bases and J lost 4 bases. The CDR3: CASSPGQGAWGTEAFF. In nucleotides, the CDR3 is TGCGCCAGCAGCCCGGGACAGGGGGCTTGGGGCACTGAAGCTTTCTTT.

This clone was picked up one time. V is TRBV30 and J is TRBJ1-1; D might be TRBD1 (6 bases). The CDR3 contains 11 residues. V was cut by 5 bases and J by 5 bases, with 9 bases left in between. The germline CDR1 and CDR2 sequences are GTSNPN and SVGIG (reference sequence). CDR3 protein: CAWGGHTEAFF. In DNA, the CDR3 is TGTGCCTGGGGGGGCCATACTGAAGCTTTCTTT. The full variable domain, with the rest looked up from reference TRBV30 and TRBJ1-1, is SQTIHQWPATLVQPVGSPLSLECTVEGTSNPNLYWYRQAAGRGLQLLFYSVGIGQISSEVPQNLSASRPQDRQFILSSKKLLLSDSGFYLCAWGGHTEAFFGQGTRLTVV.

The rearrangement uses TRBV5-1 and TRBJ1-1, with TRBD1 matching over 9 bases. Losses at the gene ends were 4 bases for V and 5 bases for J; bases not matched to a gene: 9. The CDR3 extends over 15 amino acids. Germline V gene sequence: CDR1 SGHRS, CDR2 YFSETQ. The CDR3 reads CASSGGGQGGTEAFF. The CDR3 DNA reads as TGCGCCAGCAGCGGAGGGGGACAGGGAGGAACTGAAGCTTTCTTT.